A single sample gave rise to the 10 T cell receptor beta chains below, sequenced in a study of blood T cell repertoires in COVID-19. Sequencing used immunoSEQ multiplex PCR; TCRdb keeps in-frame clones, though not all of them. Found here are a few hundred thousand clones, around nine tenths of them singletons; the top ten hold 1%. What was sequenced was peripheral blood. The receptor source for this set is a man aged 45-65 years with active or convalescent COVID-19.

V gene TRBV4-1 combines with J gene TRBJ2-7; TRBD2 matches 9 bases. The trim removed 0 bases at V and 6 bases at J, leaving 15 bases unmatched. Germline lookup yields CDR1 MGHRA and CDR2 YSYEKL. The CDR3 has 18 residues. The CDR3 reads CASSQDSVSASGKGEQYF. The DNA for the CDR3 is TGCGCCAGCAGCCAAGATAGCGTTTCGGCTAGCGGGAAAGGCGAGCAGTACTTC.

The CDR3 sequence: CASSQVLASGGYNEQFF. Written as DNA, the CDR3 is TGTGCCAGCAGCCAAGTGTTAGCTAGCGGGGGGTACAATGAGCAGTTCTTC. The V and J genes are TRBV4-2 and TRBJ2-1; 11 bases match TRBD2. The CDR3 consists of 17 residues. Germline assignment: CDR1 LGHNA and CDR2 YNFKEQ. The J segment lost 4 bases and the V segment lost 1 base, leaving 6 bases of the junction unmatched.

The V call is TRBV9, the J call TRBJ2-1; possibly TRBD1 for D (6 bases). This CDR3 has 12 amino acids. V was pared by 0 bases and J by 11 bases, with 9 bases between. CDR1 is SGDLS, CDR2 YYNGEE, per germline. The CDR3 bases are TGTGCCAGCAGCGTAGCACAGGGTCAGCAGTTCTTC. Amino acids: CASSVAQGQQFF. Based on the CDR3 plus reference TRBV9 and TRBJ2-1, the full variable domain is DSGVTQTPKHLITATGQRVTLRCSPRSGDLSVYWYQQSLDQGLQFLIQYYNGEERAKGNILERFSAQQFPDLHSELNLSSLELGDSALYFCASSVAQGQQFFGPGTRLTVL.

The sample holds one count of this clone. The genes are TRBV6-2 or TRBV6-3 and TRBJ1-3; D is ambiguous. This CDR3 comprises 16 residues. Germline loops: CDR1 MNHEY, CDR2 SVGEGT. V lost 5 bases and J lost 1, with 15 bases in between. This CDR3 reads CASSLSSGGSGNTIYF. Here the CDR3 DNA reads TGTGCCAGCAGTCTCTCCTCGGGTGGATCTGGAAACACCATATATTTT.

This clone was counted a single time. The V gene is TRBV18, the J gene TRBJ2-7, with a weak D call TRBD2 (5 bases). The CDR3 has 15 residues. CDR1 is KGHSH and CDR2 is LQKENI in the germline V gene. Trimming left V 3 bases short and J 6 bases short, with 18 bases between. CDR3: CASSPPLGREGEQYF. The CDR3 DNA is TGTGCCAGCTCACCCCCATTGGGCCGGGAAGGCGAGCAGTACTTC. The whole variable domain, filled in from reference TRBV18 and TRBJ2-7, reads NAGVMQNPRHLVRRRGQEARLRCSPMKGHSHVYWYRQLPEEGLKFMVYLQKENIIDESGMPKERFSAEFPKEGPSILRIQQVVRGDSAAYFCASSPPLGREGEQYFGPGTRLTVT.

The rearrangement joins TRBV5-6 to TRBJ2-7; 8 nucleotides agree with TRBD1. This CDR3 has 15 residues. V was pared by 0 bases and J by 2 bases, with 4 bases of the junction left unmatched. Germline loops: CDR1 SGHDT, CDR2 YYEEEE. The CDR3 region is CASSLGRTGPYEQYF. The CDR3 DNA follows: TGTGCCAGCAGCTTGGGGCGGACAGGGCCCTACGAGCAGTACTTC.

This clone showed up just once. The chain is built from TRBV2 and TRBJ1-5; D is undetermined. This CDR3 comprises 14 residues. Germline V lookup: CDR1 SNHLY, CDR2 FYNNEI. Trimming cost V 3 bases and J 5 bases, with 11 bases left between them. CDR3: CASSDTYLDQPQHF. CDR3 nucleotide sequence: TGTGCCAGCAGTGACACTTACCTCGATCAGCCCCAGCATTTT.

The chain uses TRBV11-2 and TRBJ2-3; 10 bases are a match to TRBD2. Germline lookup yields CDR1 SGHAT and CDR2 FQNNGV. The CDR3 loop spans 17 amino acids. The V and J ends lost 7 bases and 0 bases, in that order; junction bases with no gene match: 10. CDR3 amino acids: CASTVAGGPTSTDTQYF. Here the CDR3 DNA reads TGTGCCAGCACTGTAGCGGGGGGCCCCACGAGCACAGATACGCAGTATTTT.

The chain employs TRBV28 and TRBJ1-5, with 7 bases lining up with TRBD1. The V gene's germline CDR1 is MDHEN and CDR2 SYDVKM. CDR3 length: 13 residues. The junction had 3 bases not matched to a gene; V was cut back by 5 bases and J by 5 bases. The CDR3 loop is CASSPGQDQPQHF. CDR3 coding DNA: TGTGCCAGCAGTCCCGGACAGGATCAGCCCCAGCATTTT.

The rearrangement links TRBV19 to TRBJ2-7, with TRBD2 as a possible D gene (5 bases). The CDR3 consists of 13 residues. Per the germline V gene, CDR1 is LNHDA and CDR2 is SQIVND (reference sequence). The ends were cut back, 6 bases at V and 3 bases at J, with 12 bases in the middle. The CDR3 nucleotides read TGTGCCAGTAGCCGCTCTCGGGGCTACGAGCAGTACTTC. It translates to CASSRSRGYEQYF.